The entry below gives a single T cell receptor (beta chain) sequence along with its context. This entry belongs to a study of blood T cell repertoires in COVID-19. Across the study: Specimens from acute and convalescent COVID-19 originated in the United States, Italy and Spain.

Germline CDR1 reads SGHKS; CDR2 reads YYEKEE (reference sequence). V lost 0 bases, J lost 0 bases, and 13 bases lay in between. CDR3 length equals 17 residues. Assay used: immunoSEQ multiplex PCR; TCRdb lists only in-frame clones, some missing. Of some 120,000 clones in the sample, about 80% were seen once. Sequencing was carried out using peripheral blood. The V gene is TRBV5-5, the J gene TRBJ1-3; no clear D. The TCR was taken from an older woman with acute or convalescent COVID-19. CDR3 sequence: CASSLEAADLSGNTIYF. DNA for the CDR3: TGTGCCAGCAGCTTGGAAGCGGCGGATCTCTCTGGAAACACCATATATTTT.